This T cell receptor beta chain was sequenced for a study of blood T cells in healthy people across ages. The length of the CDR3 is 13 residues. Trimming removed 1 base at V and 4 bases at J, with 7 bases between. Germline CDR1 is SEHNR and CDR2 is FQNEAQ (reference sequence). A J-beta primer mix and a sample-barcoded 5' primer were used in a second PCR of roughly 7 to 12 cycles. Unique molecular identifiers of 12 random nucleotides labeled each cDNA. TCRdb re-called the 5' RACE reads through MiXCR, storing one row per CDR3 protein. The sample lists 1.5 million to 2 million distinct CDR3 sequences; 25% to 30% were seen once. There are many counts of this clonotype.

The chain recombines TRBV7-9 with TRBJ2-5; D uncertain. Sequencing was performed on blood. This sequence originates from a woman in her twenties or thirties in good health. The CDR3 loop is CASSLDPLETQYF. In nucleotides, the CDR3 is TGTGCCAGCAGCTTAGATCCCCTAGAGACCCAGTACTTC.